These 19 T cell receptor beta chains were sequenced from one sample in a study of blood T cell repertoires in COVID-19. Assay: immunoSEQ multiplex PCR; the TCRdb copy retains only in-frame clones and omits some. The sample shows around 200,000 clones, more than 70% of them seen only once. The sample comprised peripheral blood. These receptors originate from a man aged 18 to 29 with active or convalescent COVID-19.

V gene TRBV28 combines with J gene TRBJ2-1; 14 bases fit TRBD2. Germline V gene lookup returns CDR1 MDHEN and CDR2 SYDVKM. The CDR3 loop spans 17 amino acids. J was trimmed by 7 bases and V by 6 bases; bases with no gene match: 11. The CDR3 sequence: CASRTRLAGGPTNEQFF. The CDR3 DNA follows: TGTGCCAGCAGAACCCGACTAGCGGGAGGGCCAACGAATGAGCAGTTCTTC.

This clone was detected once. This chain joins TRBV9 and TRBJ1-6; a weak D match, TRBD1 (6 bases). V was shortened by 3 bases and J by 5 bases, with 9 bases between the two germline ends. Germline V lookup: CDR1 SGDLS, CDR2 YYNGEE. The CDR3 is 14 amino acids. The CDR3 protein is CASSAGEDNSPLHF. As DNA, the CDR3 is TGTGCCAGCAGCGCAGGGGAAGATAATTCACCCCTCCACTTT.

The CDR3 DNA sequence: TGTGCCAGCTCGGGCAATGTTGGTGAAGCTTTCTTT. This translates into CASSGNVGEAFF. V usage is TRBV18 and J usage is TRBJ1-1, with D unresolved. Trimming left V 6 bases short and J 7 bases short, with 12 bases between. This CDR3 is built from 12 residues. Germline V lookup: CDR1 KGHSH, CDR2 LQKENI.

The gene calls are TRBV30 and TRBJ2-1, with D tentatively TRBD2 (6 bases). Between the trimmed V and J ends, which lost 6 bases and 0 bases, there was a span of 12 bases. CDR1 and CDR2 (germline): GTSNPN, SVGIG (reference sequence). The CDR3 totals 14 residues. CDR3 sequence reads: CACPGENSYNEQFF. The CDR3 nucleotides read TGTGCCTGTCCGGGGGAAAACTCCTACAATGAGCAGTTCTTC.

V is TRBV5-1 and J is TRBJ1-1; D remains ambiguous. V gave up 2 bases and J gave up 1 base, with 12 bases separating them. Germline V gene data show CDR1 as SGHRS and CDR2 as YFSETQ. This CDR3 comprises 15 residues. CDR3 in DNA: TGCGCCAGCAGCTTCCAGGCCGGTGCGAACACTGAAGCTTTCTTT. It is translated as CASSFQAGANTEAFF.

This clone was picked up a small number of times. This rearrangement joins TRBV4-1 to TRBJ2-7; 12 bases are a match to TRBD2. Losses at the gene ends were 1 base for V and 3 bases for J; bases not matched to a gene: 4. Germline-derived CDR1 and CDR2 are MGHRA and YSYEKL. This CDR3 comprises 16 residues. CDR3 sequence: CASSQASGGAFYEQYF. The DNA of the CDR3 is TGCGCCAGCAGCCAAGCTAGCGGGGGGGCCTTCTACGAGCAGTACTTC.

The chain is built from TRBV7-9 and TRBJ2-1; 16 bases match TRBD2. The V gene end was trimmed by 4 bases and the J gene end by 10 bases; junction bases not matched to a gene: 10. CDR3 size: 17 residues. The V gene's germline CDR1 is SEHNR and CDR2 FQNEAQ (reference sequence). The CDR3 DNA reads as TGTGCCAGCAGCTCATCCGGGACTAGCGGGGGGGCCAGGGAGCAGTTCTTC. Amino acid sequence: CASSSSGTSGGAREQFF.

V usage is TRBV5-1 and J usage is TRBJ1-2; TRBD1 matches 8 bases. J was trimmed by 3 bases and V by 2 bases; bases with no gene match: 6. The CDR3 loop spans 15 amino acids. Per germline, CDR1 SGHRS and CDR2 YFSETQ. CDR3 amino acids: CASSFGQGSYYGYTF. The CDR3 coding sequence is TGCGCCAGCAGCTTCGGACAGGGAAGCTACTATGGCTACACCTTC. The full variable domain, with the rest looked up from reference TRBV5-1 and TRBJ1-2, is KAGVTQTPRYLIKTRGQQVTLSCSPISGHRSVSWYQQTPGQGLQFLFEYFSETQRNKGNFPGRFSGRQFSNSRSEMNVSTLELGDSALYLCASSFGQGSYYGYTFGSGTRLTVV.

Concerning this clone itself: Other nucleotide sequences from this sample produce the same CDR3. This chain uses TRBV6-5 with TRBJ1-2; D is uncertain. Germline CDR1 MNHEY, CDR2 SVGAGI. The CDR3 loop spans 14 amino acids. Trimming took off 0 bases at V and 2 bases at J, with 7 bases between the two ends. The CDR3 region is CASSYSRGNYGYTF. Here the CDR3 DNA reads TGTGCCAGCAGTTACTCGAGAGGGAACTATGGCTACACCTTC.

The chain links TRBV19 to TRBJ1-2, with unresolved D. CDR1 and CDR2 from the germline V gene are LNHDA and SQIVND (reference sequence). The CDR3 sequence is 14 residues long. V was pared by 1 base and J by 4 bases, with 10 bases between. The DNA for the CDR3 is TGTGCCAGTAGTATAGGGACGGCGGGCTATGGCTACACCTTC. Protein sequence: CASSIGTAGYGYTF.

V gene TRBV19 combines with J gene TRBJ2-1, with D possibly TRBD1 on 5 matching bases. Trimming removed 5 bases from V and 6 bases from J, with 17 bases in between. Germline V gene lookup returns CDR1 LNHDA and CDR2 SQIVND (reference sequence). This CDR3 is built from 15 residues. CDR3 loop: CASSVAALRGNEQFF. As DNA, the CDR3 is TGTGCCAGTAGTGTCGCAGCCCTAAGGGGCAATGAGCAGTTCTTC.

The chain recombines TRBV30 with TRBJ1-6, with D tentatively TRBD1 (6 bases). The CDR3 covers 13 residues. V was pared by 5 bases and J by 3 bases, with 8 bases between. Germline lookup yields CDR1 GTSNPN and CDR2 SVGIG (reference sequence). This CDR3 is CAWVDSYNSPLHF. DNA of the CDR3: TGTGCCTGGGTGGACAGCTATAATTCACCCCTCCACTTT.

The V gene is TRBV5-6, the J gene TRBJ2-7, with TRBD1 matching 9 bases. Germline loops: CDR1 SGHDT, CDR2 YYEEEE. The CDR3 has 14 residues. The J segment lost 6 bases and the V segment lost 3 bases, leaving 7 bases of the junction unmatched. The CDR3 sequence: CASSSDRGFTEQYF. The CDR3 DNA is TGTGCCAGCAGCTCGGACAGGGGATTTACCGAGCAGTACTTC.

The V gene is TRBV30, the J gene TRBJ1-1; possibly TRBD1 for D (5 bases). This CDR3 region has 16 residues. V gave up 0 bases and J gave up 0 bases, with 14 bases separating them. Germline CDR1 reads GTSNPN; CDR2 reads SVGIG (reference sequence). The CDR3 is CAWSVLRGHLNTEAFF. The CDR3 DNA follows: TGTGCCTGGAGTGTCCTCCGAGGACATTTGAACACTGAAGCTTTCTTT.

J is TRBJ1-2 and V is TRBV28; TRBD1 matches 11 bases. Germline V gene lookup returns CDR1 MDHEN and CDR2 SYDVKM. The ends lost 3 bases at V and 4 bases at J; junction bases unmatched: 22. The CDR3 spans 21 residues. CDR3 sequence: CASSLYLVSRQGDRGFYGYTF. The DNA of the CDR3 is TGTGCCAGCAGTTTGTATCTCGTGTCCCGACAAGGGGACAGGGGGTTCTATGGCTACACCTTC.

V usage is TRBV2 and J usage is TRBJ2-5; possible D gene TRBD2, 6 bases. V lost 4 bases and J 7 bases, leaving 10 bases between the germline ends. CDR1 and CDR2 (germline): SNHLY, FYNNEI. The CDR3 spans 12 residues. The CDR3 protein is CASSVGGGTQYF. CDR3 coding DNA: TGTGCCAGCAGTGTGGGGGGAGGGACCCAGTACTTC.

The gene calls are TRBV30 and TRBJ1-2; no definite D call. CDR1 and CDR2 (germline): GTSNPN, SVGIG (reference sequence). The V gene lost 4 bases and the J gene lost 7 bases, with 13 bases spanning the gap. This CDR3 contains 12 residues. As DNA, the CDR3 is TGTGCCTGGAAGGGAGTTATTCGTGGCTACACCTTC. Translating it yields CAWKGVIRGYTF.

V usage is TRBV7-6 and J usage is TRBJ2-7; D is perhaps TRBD1 (5 bases). The V gene lost 5 bases and the J gene lost 3 bases, with 14 bases spanning the gap. CDR3 length equals 14 residues. Germline V gene lookup returns CDR1 SGHVS and CDR2 FNYEAQ. The CDR3: CASSPRQGGYEQYF. The CDR3 DNA reads as TGTGCCAGCAGCCCCCGCCAGGGTGGCTACGAGCAGTACTTC.

The chain is built from TRBV2 and TRBJ1-3; 8 bases map to TRBD1. This CDR3 comprises 15 residues. The J segment lost 4 bases and the V segment lost 5 bases, leaving 7 bases of the junction unmatched. The V gene's germline CDR1 is SNHLY and CDR2 FYNNEI. CDR3 in amino acids: CASSLDRGSGNTIYF. In DNA, the CDR3 is TGTGCCAGCAGTTTAGACAGGGGCTCCGGAAACACCATATATTTT. Combining the CDR3 with reference TRBV2 and TRBJ1-3 gives the whole variable domain EPEVTQTPSHQVTQMGQEVILRCVPISNHLYFYWYRQILGQKVEFLVSFYNNEISEKSEIFDDQFSVERPDGSNFTLKIRSTKLEDSAMYFCASSLDRGSGNTIYFGEGSWLTVV.